This TCR beta chain is from a study of T cells in Graves' hyperthyroidism and ophthalmopathy (dated by TCRdb to between 2018 and 2021). Study-level background: Peripheral blood samples were taken at the time of initial diagnosis, prior to any treatment. To identify TCR V-J signatures that set the groups apart, the researchers used a discovery cohort of 100 or so patients, made up of about 44 with Graves' ophthalmopathy and 57 with stable Graves' hyperthyroidism. Whether ophthalmopathy could be predicted prospectively was tested in an independent validation cohort made up of 18 hyperthyroidism patients plus 17 patients who later progressed to ophthalmopathy. The 90 to 100 discovery patients were randomly divided into training and test sets at a 7:3 ratio. Thyroid tissue and blood T-cell repertoires from more than five Graves' hyperthyroidism patients were also compared in the study. Following sampling, methimazole starting at 30 mg daily was given to hyperthyroidism patients, and high-dose intravenous methylprednisolone was given to ophthalmopathy patients. According to the paper, TCR Vbeta CDR3 sequencing was carried out on 135 peripheral blood samples, which came from some 41 ophthalmopathy, approximately 72 hyperthyroidism and approximately 17 progressor patients.

V is trimmed back by 7 bases and J by 5 bases, and the junction contains 15 bases that no gene match accounts for. Counted from cysteine to phenylalanine, this CDR3 has 16 amino acids. The DNA shown is the 48-base CDR3, in frame from base 1. Sequences MNHNS (CDR1) and SASEGT (CDR2) are obtained from the germline V gene. General conclusions and limits of the study: Sample size was not statistically predetermined, and blinding of investigators to group allocation was not performed. Most expanded thyroid clonotypes (frequency above 0.001) were also found in blood, which suggests that blood repertoires may mirror thyroid immune responses. A model built on a 13 V-J signature distinguished ophthalmopathy from stable hyperthyroidism, reaching roughly 88% sensitivity and 81.08% specificity in cross-validation and 80%/75% in testing. In validation, the model predicted progression to ophthalmopathy with over 60% sensitivity and 72.22% specificity, a median of approximately 6.7 months before onset.

The TCR beta CDR3 regions were amplified from the RNA transcripts. For the first round of RT-PCR on the TCR CDR3, the HTBI primer set was used together with the Qiagen OneStep RT-PCR kit. A second multiplex PCR round built the libraries, followed by size selection and purification. Paired-end sequencing of the libraries was performed with 100 bp reads on an Illumina HiSeq2000. In the original analysis: SOAPnuke was used to process the raw data, with reads discarded if the reads contained adapters or uncalled bases, had a mean Phred below 15, or lacked an exact constant-primer or identifier match. High-quality paired reads were merged using COPE v1.2.5, and each unique nucleotide sequence was defined as a clonotype. MiTCR v1.1 was used to align the clonotypes against IMGT TRBV, TRBD and TRBJ reference segments. Analysis was restricted to V-J combinations with a frequency above 0.0001, which covered roughly 99% of repertoires. A TCS score was defined as the ratio of F50 (clonal expansion) to E x V (chaos), with BLOSUM62-based TCRdist applied between CDR3 peptides within each V-J. Welch's t-statistics and random forest reduced roughly 540 V-J features to about 13, which were used in a naive Bayes classifier (R e1071). TCRdb reprocessing: public reads trimmed at Q25 with fastp, clones called with MiXCR, in-frame beta chains kept. Identical CDR3 proteins give one entry, which carries the most common genes and DNA. In this record, the V and J calls reflect TCRdb's handling and not the investigators' own analysis. Within this sample are under 750,000 distinct CDR3 sequences, with over 15% of them counted one time only. The ten largest clones take up roughly 17% of the sample.

The hyperthyroidism patients were between 18 and 65 years old and newly diagnosed, with a disease duration of less than 2 months. The study excluded patients with uncontrolled infections, other autoimmune diseases, pregnancy or lactation. Diagnoses relied on clinical symptoms, serum thyroxine and TRAb, thyroid ultrasound and orbital computed tomography. Blood from progressor patients was drawn when they were first diagnosed with hyperthyroidism, before any ophthalmopathy symptoms appeared. PBMCs were separated from 10 ml of fresh peripheral blood using Ficoll-Paque density gradient centrifugation. Progressor patients were first diagnosed with Graves' hyperthyroidism and then developed ophthalmopathy during follow-up. Trizol reagent was used to extract total RNA, and RNA quality was then checked on an Agilent 2100 Bioanalyzer. This clonotype has a count of ten or more. The antigen it recognizes is unknown. Base qualities are missing; no much larger clone stands one base away.

This TCR was recovered from a woman in her forties or fifties with Graves' hyperthyroidism that later progressed to Graves' ophthalmopathy. The sequenced material came from blood. The chain joins TRBV6-1 to TRBJ2-7, with 9 bases aligning to TRBD2. The CDR3 protein is CASKASIGLAFHEQYF. The sequence in DNA is TGTGCCAGCAAAGCTTCTATCGGACTAGCGTTCCACGAGCAGTACTTC.